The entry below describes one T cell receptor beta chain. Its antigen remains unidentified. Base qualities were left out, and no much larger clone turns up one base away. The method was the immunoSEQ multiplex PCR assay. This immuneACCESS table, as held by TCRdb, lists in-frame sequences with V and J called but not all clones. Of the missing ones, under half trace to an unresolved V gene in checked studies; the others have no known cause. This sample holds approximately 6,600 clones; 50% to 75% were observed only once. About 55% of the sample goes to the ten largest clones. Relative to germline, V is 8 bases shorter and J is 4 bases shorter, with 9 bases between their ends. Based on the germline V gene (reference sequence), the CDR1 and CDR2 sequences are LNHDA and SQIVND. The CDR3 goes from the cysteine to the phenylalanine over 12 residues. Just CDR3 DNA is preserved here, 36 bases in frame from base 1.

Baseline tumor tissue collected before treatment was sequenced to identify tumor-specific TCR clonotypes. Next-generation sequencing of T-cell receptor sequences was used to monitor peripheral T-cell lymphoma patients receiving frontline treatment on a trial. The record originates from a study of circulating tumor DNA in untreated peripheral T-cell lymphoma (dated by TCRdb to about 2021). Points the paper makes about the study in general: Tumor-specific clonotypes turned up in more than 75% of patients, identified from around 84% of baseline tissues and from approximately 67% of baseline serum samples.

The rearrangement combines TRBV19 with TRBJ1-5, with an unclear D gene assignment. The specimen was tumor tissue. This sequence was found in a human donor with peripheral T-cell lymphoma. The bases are TGTGCCAGTGCTGGCGTTAATCAGCCCCAGCATTTT. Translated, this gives CASAGVNQPQHF.